This T cell receptor beta chain emerged from a study of T-cell reconstitution after alpha-beta-depleted transplantation in children. Preparation of the TCRbeta library was carried out with unique molecular identifiers. TCRdb itself ran the PCR reads through MiXCR, one entry per CDR3 protein. The table has about 400,000 distinct CDR3 sequences, approximately 20% seen once. CDR1 and CDR2 (germline): SGHTA, FQGNSA. Deletions cut 1 base from V and 5 bases from J, with 15 bases between. This CDR3 comprises 16 residues. The material sequenced was PBMCs from the stem cell graft donor, taken from the stem cell graft. The chain carries TRBV7-2 and TRBJ2-1, with D possibly being TRBD2 (6 bases). This TCR was sampled from a human donor who donated a stem cell graft to a child with acute myeloid leukemia. DNA of the CDR3: TGTGCCAGCAGCTTAGATTTATGGACTATCAACAATGAGCAGTTCTTC. This codes for CASSLDLWTINNEQFF.